This TCR beta chain is drawn from a study of blood T cell repertoires in COVID-19. This CDR3 has 13 residues. Germline V lookup: CDR1 SGHAT, CDR2 FQNNGV. V dropped 6 bases and J dropped 4; count of bases not matched to a gene: 3. Cohort 3 recovery required two negative PCRs, clearance, or symptom resolution. Produced via immunoSEQ multiplex PCR; TCRdb's table is partial and in-frame only. The sample includes about 190,000 clones, about 81% seen only once; the top ten take 3.2%. The sequence was obtained from a woman aged 25 to 39 who had recovered from COVID-19. The chain recombines TRBV11-2 with TRBJ1-2, with 9 bases identical to TRBD1. The sequenced sample consisted of PBMCs or T cells enriched from blood (not recorded which). This chain's CDR3 is CASRRQGGYGYTF. CDR3 nucleotide sequence: TGTGCCAGCAGACGACAGGGGGGCTATGGCTACACCTTC. Full variable domain (missing parts from reference TRBV11-2 and TRBJ1-2): EAGVAQSPRYKIIEKRQSVAFWCNPISGHATLYWYQQILGQGPKLLIQFQNNGVVDDSQLPKDRFSAERLKGVDSTLKIQPAKLEDSAVYLCASRRQGGYGYTFGSGTRLTVV.